Here is one TCR beta chain with its context. Antigen unknown. This specimen belongs to a study of T cell responses to AZD1222 COVID-19 vaccine. Findings of the study overall: Clonal diversity may have been underestimated, and the donors were mostly white British, with more females than males.

There are 15 residues in the CDR3. The germline V gene encodes CDR1 WSHSY and CDR2 SAAADI. V gave up 6 bases and J gave up 6 bases; unmatched junction bases: 12. Sequencing used immunoSEQ multiplex PCR; TCRdb keeps in-frame clones, though not all of them. This table has over 85,000 clones, 94% appearing once. This TCR derives from an adult who received the AZD1222 COVID-19 vaccine. The J gene is TRBJ1-1, the V gene TRBV10-2; TRBD1 matches at 8 bases. The sample here was peripheral blood, taken 28 days after the second AZD1222 dose. The CDR3 here is CASSNTRGPFPEAFF. For the CDR3, the DNA is TGCGCCAGCAGCAATACCAGGGGGCCGTTCCCTGAAGCTTTCTTT.